The 9 T cell receptor beta chains below were found in one sample sequenced in a study of human T cells and chemical hapten exposure. The time point denotes: pre-sensitization, week 0. Treatment meaning: therapeutic diphenylcyclopropenone sensitization with weekly scalp DPC. Each CDR3 protein is one row after TCRdb ran MiXCR on the RACE reads. This sample carries 300,000 to 450,000 distinct CDR3 sequences, about 5.1% of them seen once, and the ten largest clones take approximately 2.4%. Specimen: whole blood, collected in connection with sensitization to the hapten diphenylcyclopropenone (DPC). These TCRs come from a woman aged 45-65 years with alopecia areata. Some clones in this sample may be carry-over from other donors' samples.

The chain combines TRBV7-2 with TRBJ2-5, with 8 bases fitting TRBD2. Trimming cost V 1 base and J 2 bases; bases outside gene matches: 6. Germline-derived CDR1 and CDR2 are SGHTA and FQGNSA. The CDR3 length is 16 residues. For the CDR3, the DNA is TGTGCCAGCAGCTTAGGTGCAAGCGGGAGACAAGAGACCCAGTACTTC. Translating it yields CASSLGASGRQETQYF.

This clonotype was observed at least ten times. The chain has TRBV19 and TRBJ2-7; D is unresolved. CDR1 LNHDA and CDR2 SQIVND come from the germline V gene (reference sequence). Trimming cost V 3 bases and J 0 bases, with 9 bases left between them. CDR3 length: 14 amino acids. CDR3 region: CASSIGYLSYEQYF. Written as DNA, the CDR3 is TGTGCCAGTAGTATCGGCTATCTCTCCTACGAGCAGTACTTC.

This clonotype was counted only a few times. The chain links TRBV2 to TRBJ1-4; TRBD1 agrees at 7 bases. Germline V CDR1 and CDR2: SNHLY, FYNNEI. The CDR3 length is 15 residues. V lost 4 bases to trimming and J lost 6 bases; unmatched junction nucleotides: 8. In DNA, the CDR3 is TGTGCCAGCAGTGCGGACAGGACGGGTGATGAAAAACTGTTTTTT. This sequence encodes CASSADRTGDEKLFF.

The rearrangement uses TRBV2 and TRBJ2-1, with 9 bases that match TRBD2. The germline V gene encodes CDR1 SNHLY and CDR2 FYNNEI. Trimming removed 4 bases from V and 3 bases from J; junction bases left unmatched: 7. The CDR3 loop spans 16 amino acids. The CDR3 region has the DNA TGTGCCAGCAGTGCTTTCGCGGGGGGGTACTACAATGAGCAGTTCTTC. It codes for CASSAFAGGYYNEQFF.

In its sample, this clonotype was seen a few times. The chain recombines TRBV6-1 with TRBJ2-5, with 10 bases matching TRBD2. The CDR3 is made up of 15 amino acids. V shed 8 bases, J shed 4 bases, and the junction held 10 bases outside the gene matches. CDR1 MNHNS and CDR2 SASEGT come from the germline V gene. As DNA, the CDR3 is TGTGCCAGCGGAAGGACTAGCGGCGAAGGAGAGACCCAGTACTTC. Its translation: CASGRTSGEGETQYF.

This clonotype was counted at least ten times. V is TRBV20-1 and J is TRBJ2-5, with a possible D match to TRBD2 (5 bases). The V and J ends lost 5 bases and 3 bases respectively, with 10 bases between them. Germline CDR1 and CDR2: DFQATT and SNEGSKA (reference sequence). The CDR3 is 12 residues long. This chain's CDR3 is CSASRTEETQYF. As DNA, the CDR3 is TGCAGTGCTTCCAGGACTGAAGAGACCCAGTACTTC.

This clonotype was counted ten times or more. This chain connects TRBV29-1 to TRBJ2-2, with D maybe TRBD1 (6 bases). The ends were cut back, 5 bases at V and 7 bases at J, with 11 bases in the middle. Germline V gives CDR1 SQVTM, CDR2 ANQGSEA. This CDR3 region has 12 residues. Written as DNA, the CDR3 is TGCAGCGTTAGACAGGATAACGGGGAGCTGTTTTTT. Translated, it gives CSVRQDNGELFF.

In its sample, this clonotype was seen a few times. V gene TRBV10-3 combines with J gene TRBJ2-3; 7 bases are a match to TRBD2. There are 14 residues in the CDR3. After removal of 7 bases from V and 6 bases from J, the junction contained 10 bases not matched to a gene. In germline, CDR1 is ENHRY, CDR2 SYGVKD. CDR3 loop: CAIKREPNTDTQYF. DNA for the CDR3: TGTGCCATCAAGCGGGAACCGAACACGGATACGCAGTATTTT.

This clonotype was seen a handful of times. This rearrangement joins TRBV18 to TRBJ1-1, with no clear D. CDR1 is KGHSH and CDR2 is LQKENI in the germline V gene. Trimming left V 2 bases short and J 5 bases short, with 18 bases between. This CDR3 comprises 16 residues. The CDR3 region is CASSPNYSGGLTEAFF. The CDR3 nucleotides are TGTGCCAGCTCACCAAATTACTCAGGAGGATTAACTGAAGCTTTCTTT. Looking up the rest from reference TRBV18 and TRBJ1-1 gives the full variable domain: NAGVMQNPRHLVRRRGQEARLRCSPMKGHSHVYWYRQLPEEGLKFMVYLQKENIIDESGMPKERFSAEFPKEGPSILRIQQVVRGDSAAYFCASSPNYSGGLTEAFFGQGTRLTVV.